A single sample is the source of the 10 T cell receptor beta chains below, sequenced in a study of beta chain features in type 1 diabetes. All of the isolated RNA was reverse transcribed, so expressed TCRB transcripts were sequenced. TCRdb's copy holds only in-frame clones and misses some; the assay was immunoSEQ multiplex PCR. Found here are some 410,000 clones, approximately 10% of them singletons; the top ten hold roughly 0.046%. The material sequenced was naive CD4+ T cells from blood. All receptors derive from a woman aged 18-35 years in good health.

The rearrangement links TRBV29-1 to TRBJ2-7, with D perhaps TRBD1 or TRBD2 (5 bases each). The germline gives CDR1 SQVTM, CDR2 ANQGSEA. V was cut by 6 bases and J by 0 bases, with 12 bases left in between. CDR3 length: 13 amino acids. CDR3 region: CSVDRGNSYEQYF. The CDR3 DNA follows: TGCAGCGTCGATCGGGGCAACTCCTACGAGCAGTACTTC.

The genes are TRBV15 and TRBJ1-5; D is unresolved. V lost 0 bases to trimming and J lost 9 bases, with 9 bases between them. The germline CDR1 and CDR2 sequences are LNHNV and YYDKDF (reference sequence). The length of the CDR3 is 13 residues. The CDR3: CATSRDLGWPQHF. CDR3 bases: TGTGCCACCAGCAGAGATTTGGGCTGGCCCCAGCATTTT. The full variable domain, with the rest looked up from reference TRBV15 and TRBJ1-5, is DAMVIQNPRYQVTQFGKPVTLSCSQTLNHNVMYWYQQKSSQAPKLLFHYYDKDFNNEADTPDNFQSRRPNTSFCFLDIRSPGLGDTAMYLCATSRDLGWPQHFGDGTRLSIL.

This clone has only a few counts. The CDR3: CASSPNSGGSYNEQFF. The CDR3, as DNA: TGTGCCAGCAGCCCGAATTCGGGGGGTTCCTACAATGAGCAGTTCTTC. The rearrangement joins TRBV7-3 to TRBJ2-1; 7 bases line up with TRBD2. This CDR3 contains 16 residues. V lost 5 bases to trimming and J lost 1 base; unmatched junction nucleotides: 8. Germline-derived CDR1 and CDR2 are SGHTA and FQGTGA.

The genes are TRBV4-3 and TRBJ1-1; the D gene is possibly TRBD1 (5 bases). The V gene's germline CDR1 is LGHNA and CDR2 YSLEER. The CDR3 is 15 amino acids. V gave up 0 bases and J gave up 0 bases, with 8 bases separating them. In DNA form, the CDR3 reads TGCGCCAGCAGCCAAGAACCAGGGATGAACACTGAAGCTTTCTTT. Its protein is CASSQEPGMNTEAFF.

The chain is built from TRBV7-9 and TRBJ1-5, with D unclear. The CDR3 contains 14 residues. Looked up from germline, CDR1 is SEHNR and CDR2 is FQNEAQ (reference sequence). The ends were cut back, 1 base at V and 9 bases at J, with 13 bases in the middle. Here the CDR3 DNA reads TGTGCCAGCAGCTTAGAGGGAGGCGATCTGCCCCAGCATTTT. Translated: CASSLEGGDLPQHF.

The chain carries TRBV18 and TRBJ1-1, with D perhaps TRBD1 (5 bases). The CDR3 consists of 13 residues. Trimming stripped 2 bases from V and 4 bases from J, with 8 bases between. CDR1 and CDR2 from the germline V gene are KGHSH and LQKENI. The CDR3 region has the DNA TGTGCCAGCTCACCAGGCACAGGCACTGAAGCTTTCTTT. This encodes CASSPGTGTEAFF.

This clone was seen a few times. CDR3 sequence reads: CASSSDRGQTDTQYF. The DNA for the CDR3 is TGTGCCAGTAGTTCAGACAGGGGGCAAACAGATACGCAGTATTTT. The chain carries TRBV19 and TRBJ2-3, with 10 bases matching TRBD1. The CDR3 spans 15 residues. CDR1 LNHDA and CDR2 SQIVND come from the germline V gene (reference sequence). Germline trimming cut 5 bases from V and 3 bases from J; bases unmatched to any gene: 5.

This clone turned up a few times. The V call is TRBV7-3, the J call TRBJ2-3; unclear D gene. Trimming pared 1 base from V and 1 base from J, leaving 6 bases between. Germline V lookup: CDR1 SGHTA, CDR2 FQGTGA. CDR3 length: 14 residues. CDR3 in amino acids: CASSLSSGTDTQYF. For the CDR3, the DNA is TGTGCCAGCAGCTTAAGCTCCGGCACAGATACGCAGTATTTT.

This clone was counted a few times. This sequence joins TRBV4-1 and TRBJ2-5; D not resolved. In germline, CDR1 is MGHRA, CDR2 YSYEKL. V dropped 3 bases and J dropped 5 bases, with 10 bases sitting between them. This CDR3 comprises 13 residues. This CDR3 is CASSHWQKETQYF. The CDR3 coding sequence is TGCGCCAGCAGCCATTGGCAGAAGGAGACCCAGTACTTC.

This clone has just a few counts. The chain uses TRBV11-1 and TRBJ1-1; the D gene is possibly TRBD1 (6 bases). The germline CDR1 and CDR2 sequences are SGHAT and FQDESV (reference sequence). V dropped 3 bases and J dropped 0 bases, with 8 bases sitting between them. This CDR3 has 14 amino acids. DNA for the CDR3: TGTGCCAGCAGCTTCAACAGGGTGAACACTGAAGCTTTCTTT. Its protein is CASSFNRVNTEAFF. Full variable domain (remainder filled in from reference TRBV11-1 and TRBJ1-1): EAEVAQSPRYKITEKSQAVAFWCDPISGHATLYWYRQILGQGPELLVQFQDESVVDDSQLPKDRFSAERLKGVDSTLKIQPAELGDSAMYLCASSFNRVNTEAFFGQGTRLTVV.